The T cell receptor beta chain under discussion was sequenced for a study of early T cells in non-severe SARS-CoV-2 infection. CDR3 length: 11 amino acids. The V end was cut by 5 bases, the J end by 6 bases, with 7 bases between. Germline loops: CDR1 SGHAT, CDR2 FQNNGV. Attachment of unique molecular identifiers to individual cDNA molecules was performed. In TCRdb, the 5' RACE reads were re-called with MiXCR into one record per CDR3 protein. This table has over 75,000 distinct CDR3 sequences, about 12% appearing once. This clonotype was observed a few times. This receptor was identified in an adult who was a healthcare worker with PCR-confirmed SARS-CoV-2 infection or an uninfected control (not recorded which). The source material was whole blood. The rearrangement joins TRBV11-2 to TRBJ1-1; TRBD1 might be the D (5 bases). The CDR3 loop is CASSQGAEAFF. CDR3 bases: TGTGCCAGCAGCCAGGGCGCTGAAGCTTTCTTT.